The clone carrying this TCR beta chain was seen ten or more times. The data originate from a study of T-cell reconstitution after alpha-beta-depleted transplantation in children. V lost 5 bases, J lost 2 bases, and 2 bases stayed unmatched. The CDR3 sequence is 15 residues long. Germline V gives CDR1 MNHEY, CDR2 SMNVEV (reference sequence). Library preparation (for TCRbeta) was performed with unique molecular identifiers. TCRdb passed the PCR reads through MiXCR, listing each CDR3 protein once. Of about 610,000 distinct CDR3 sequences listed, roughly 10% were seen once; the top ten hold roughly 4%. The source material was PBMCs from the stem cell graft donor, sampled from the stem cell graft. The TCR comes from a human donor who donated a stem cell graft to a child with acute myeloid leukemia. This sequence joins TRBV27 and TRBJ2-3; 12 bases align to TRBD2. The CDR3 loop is CASSRLAGATDTQYF. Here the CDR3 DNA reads TGTGCCAGCAGTCGACTAGCGGGAGCCACAGATACGCAGTATTTT.